This T cell receptor (beta chain) was identified during a study of blood T cell repertoires in COVID-19. Across the study: From T cells, B-cell-depleted T cells, or PBMCs came the material, which was cDNA or gDNA.

Germline V CDR1 and CDR2: SGHVS, FNYEAQ. The CDR3 runs to 16 residues. V gave up 5 bases and J gave up 0 bases; unmatched junction bases: 5. Participants were aged roughly 18 to 95 years, lived in 24 US areas, and enrolled virtually. TCRdb keeps only in-frame clones here, not all; method: immunoSEQ multiplex PCR. The table shows hundreds of thousands of clones, with about 88% occurring only once. The sample consisted of PBMCs or T cells enriched from blood (not recorded which). This sequence originates from a woman under 30 who had been exposed to COVID-19. The V and J genes are TRBV7-6 and TRBJ2-7; 12 bases agree with TRBD2. The CDR3 spells CASSQGTSGPSYEQYF. The CDR3 DNA is TGTGCCAGCAGCCAGGGGACTAGCGGGCCCTCCTACGAGCAGTACTTC.